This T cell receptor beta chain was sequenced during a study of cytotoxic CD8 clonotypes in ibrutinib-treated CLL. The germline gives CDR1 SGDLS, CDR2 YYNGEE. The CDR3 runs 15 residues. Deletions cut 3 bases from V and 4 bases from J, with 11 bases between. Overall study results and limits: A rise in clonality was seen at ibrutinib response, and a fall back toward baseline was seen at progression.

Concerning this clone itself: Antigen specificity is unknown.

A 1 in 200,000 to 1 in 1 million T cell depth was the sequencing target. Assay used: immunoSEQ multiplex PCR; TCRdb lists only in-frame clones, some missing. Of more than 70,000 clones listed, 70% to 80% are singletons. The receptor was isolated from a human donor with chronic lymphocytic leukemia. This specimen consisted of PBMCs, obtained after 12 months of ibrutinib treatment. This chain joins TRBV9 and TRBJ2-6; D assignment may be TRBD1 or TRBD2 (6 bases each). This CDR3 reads CASSAGGAGANVLTF. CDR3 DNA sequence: TGTGCCAGCAGCGCCGGGGGCGCCGGGGCCAACGTCCTGACTTTC.